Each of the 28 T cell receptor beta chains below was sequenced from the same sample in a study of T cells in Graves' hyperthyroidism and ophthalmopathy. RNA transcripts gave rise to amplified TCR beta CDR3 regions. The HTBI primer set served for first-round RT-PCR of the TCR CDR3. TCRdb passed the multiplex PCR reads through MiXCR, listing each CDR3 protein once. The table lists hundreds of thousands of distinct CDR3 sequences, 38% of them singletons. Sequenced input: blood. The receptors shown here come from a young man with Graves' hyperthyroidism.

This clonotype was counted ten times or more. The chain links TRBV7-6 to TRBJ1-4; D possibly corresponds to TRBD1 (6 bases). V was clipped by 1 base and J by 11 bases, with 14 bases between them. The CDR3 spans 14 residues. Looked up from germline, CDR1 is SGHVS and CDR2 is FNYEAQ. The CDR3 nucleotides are TGTGCCAGCAGCTTAGTTGCGACAGGTGGGAAACTGTTTTTT. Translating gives CASSLVATGGKLFF. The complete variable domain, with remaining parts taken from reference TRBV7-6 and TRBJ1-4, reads GAGVSQSPRYKVTKRGQDVALRCDPISGHVSLYWYRQALGQGPEFLTYFNYEAQQDKSGLPNDRFSAERPEGSISTLTIQRTEQRDSAMYRCASSLVATGGKLFFGSGTQLSVL.

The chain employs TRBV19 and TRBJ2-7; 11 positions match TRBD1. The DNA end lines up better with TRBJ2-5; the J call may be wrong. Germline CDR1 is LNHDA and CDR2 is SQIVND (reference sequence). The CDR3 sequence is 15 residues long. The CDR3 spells CASSIRGQGEETQYF. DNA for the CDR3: TGTGCCAGTAGTATTCGGGGACAGGGGGAAGAGACCCAGTACTTC.

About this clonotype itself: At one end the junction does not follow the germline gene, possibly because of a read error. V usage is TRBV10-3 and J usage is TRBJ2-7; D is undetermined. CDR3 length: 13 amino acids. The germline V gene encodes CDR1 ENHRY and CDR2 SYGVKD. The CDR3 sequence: CASSYTESYEQYF. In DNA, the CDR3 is TGTGCCAGCAGTTACACCGAGTCCTACGAGCAGTACTTC.

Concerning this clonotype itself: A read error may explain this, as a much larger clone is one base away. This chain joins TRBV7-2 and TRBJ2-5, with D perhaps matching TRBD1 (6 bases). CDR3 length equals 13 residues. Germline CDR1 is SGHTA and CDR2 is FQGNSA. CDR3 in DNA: TGTGTCAGCAGCCCACGCAGGGGAGAGACCCAGTACTTC. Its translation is CVSSPRRGETQYF.

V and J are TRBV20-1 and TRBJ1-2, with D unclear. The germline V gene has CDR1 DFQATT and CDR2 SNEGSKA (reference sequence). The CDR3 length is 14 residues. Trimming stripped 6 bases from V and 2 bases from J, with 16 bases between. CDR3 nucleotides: TGCAGTGCATCAGGCCGAAGCGTAAACTATGGCTACACCTTC. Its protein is CSASGRSVNYGYTF.

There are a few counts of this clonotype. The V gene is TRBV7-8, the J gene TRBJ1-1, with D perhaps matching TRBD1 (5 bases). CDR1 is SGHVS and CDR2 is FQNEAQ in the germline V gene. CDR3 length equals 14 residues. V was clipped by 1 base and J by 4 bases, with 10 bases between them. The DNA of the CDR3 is TGTGCCAGCAGCTTAGATAGAGGGGTCACTGAAGCTTTCTTT. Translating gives CASSLDRGVTEAFF.

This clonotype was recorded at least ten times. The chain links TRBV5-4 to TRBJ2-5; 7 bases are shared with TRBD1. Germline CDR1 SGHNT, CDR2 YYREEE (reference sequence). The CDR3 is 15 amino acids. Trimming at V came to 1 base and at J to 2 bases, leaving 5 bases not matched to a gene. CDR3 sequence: CASSLLAGGQETQYF. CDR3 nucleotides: TGTGCCAGCAGCTTGCTGGCAGGGGGACAAGAGACCCAGTACTTC.

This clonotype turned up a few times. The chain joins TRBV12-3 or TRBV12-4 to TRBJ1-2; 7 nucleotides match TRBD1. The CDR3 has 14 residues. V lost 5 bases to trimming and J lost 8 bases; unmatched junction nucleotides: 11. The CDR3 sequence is CASSEWGDSNGYTF. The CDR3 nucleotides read TGTGCCAGCAGTGAATGGGGGGACAGCAACGGCTACACCTTC.

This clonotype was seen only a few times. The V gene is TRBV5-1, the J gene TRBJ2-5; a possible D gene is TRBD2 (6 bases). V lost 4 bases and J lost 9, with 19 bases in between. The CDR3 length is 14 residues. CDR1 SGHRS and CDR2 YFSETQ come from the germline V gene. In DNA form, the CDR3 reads TGCGCCAGCAGCCCCTCTTCCGCGGGGATGCCCCAGTACTTC. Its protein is CASSPSSAGMPQYF. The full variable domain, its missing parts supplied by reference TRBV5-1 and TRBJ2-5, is KAGVTQTPRYLIKTRGQQVTLSCSPISGHRSVSWYQQTPGQGLQFLFEYFSETQRNKGNFPGRFSGRQFSNSRSEMNVSTLELGDSALYLCASSPSSAGMPQYFGPGTRLLVL.

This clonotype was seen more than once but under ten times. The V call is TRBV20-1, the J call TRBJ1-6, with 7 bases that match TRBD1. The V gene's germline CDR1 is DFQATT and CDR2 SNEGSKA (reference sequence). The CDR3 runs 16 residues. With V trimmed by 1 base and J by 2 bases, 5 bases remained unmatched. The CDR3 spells CSARARQGTYNSPLHF. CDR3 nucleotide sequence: TGCAGTGCTAGAGCCAGACAGGGCACCTATAATTCACCCCTCCACTTT.

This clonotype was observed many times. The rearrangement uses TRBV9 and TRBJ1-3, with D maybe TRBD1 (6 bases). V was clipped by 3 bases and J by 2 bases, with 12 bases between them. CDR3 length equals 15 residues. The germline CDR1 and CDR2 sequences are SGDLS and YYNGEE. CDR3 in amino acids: CASSGWGLTGNTIYF. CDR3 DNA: TGTGCCAGCAGCGGTTGGGGGCTAACTGGAAACACCATATATTTT. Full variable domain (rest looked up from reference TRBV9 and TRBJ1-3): DSGVTQTPKHLITATGQRVTLRCSPRSGDLSVYWYQQSLDQGLQFLIQYYNGEERAKGNILERFSAQQFPDLHSELNLSSLELGDSALYFCASSGWGLTGNTIYFGEGSWLTVV.

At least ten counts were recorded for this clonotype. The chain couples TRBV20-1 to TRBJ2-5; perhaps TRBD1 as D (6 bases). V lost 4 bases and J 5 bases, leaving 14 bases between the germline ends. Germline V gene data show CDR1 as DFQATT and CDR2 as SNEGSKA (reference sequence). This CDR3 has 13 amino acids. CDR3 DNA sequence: TGCAGTGCTAACGACAGGCTGGGGGAGACCCAGTACTTC. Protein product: CSANDRLGETQYF.

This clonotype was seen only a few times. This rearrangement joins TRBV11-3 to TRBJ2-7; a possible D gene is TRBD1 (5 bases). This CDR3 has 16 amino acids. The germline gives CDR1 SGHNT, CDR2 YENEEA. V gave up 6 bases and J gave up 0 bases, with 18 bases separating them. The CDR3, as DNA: TGTGCCAGCAGTCCAAGCAGGGTAGCTGCCTCCTACGAGCAGTACTTC. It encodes CASSPSRVAASYEQYF.

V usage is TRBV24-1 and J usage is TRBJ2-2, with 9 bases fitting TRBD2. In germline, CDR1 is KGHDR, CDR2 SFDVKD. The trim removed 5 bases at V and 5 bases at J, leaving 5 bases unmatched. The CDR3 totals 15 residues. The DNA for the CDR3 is TGTGCCACCAGTGGGACTAGCGTGGAGACCGGGGAGCTGTTTTTT. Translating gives CATSGTSVETGELFF.

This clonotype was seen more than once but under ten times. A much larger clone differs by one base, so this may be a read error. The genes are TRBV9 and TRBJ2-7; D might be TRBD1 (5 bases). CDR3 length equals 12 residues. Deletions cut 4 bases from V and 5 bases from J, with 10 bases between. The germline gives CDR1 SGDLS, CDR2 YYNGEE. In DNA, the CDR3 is TGTGCCAGCAGCCCGGACAAGCACGAGCAGTACTTC. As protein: CASSPDKHEQYF. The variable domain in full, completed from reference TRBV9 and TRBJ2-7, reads DSGVTQTPKHLITATGQRVTLRCSPRSGDLSVYWYQQSLDQGLQFLIQYYNGEERAKGNILERFSAQQFPDLHSELNLSSLELGDSALYFCASSPDKHEQYFGPGTRLTVT.

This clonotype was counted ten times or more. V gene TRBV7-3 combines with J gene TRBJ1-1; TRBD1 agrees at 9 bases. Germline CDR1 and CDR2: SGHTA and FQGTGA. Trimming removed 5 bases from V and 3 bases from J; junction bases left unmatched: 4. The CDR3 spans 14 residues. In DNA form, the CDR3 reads TGTGCCAGCAGCACGACAGGGGGGTACACTGAAGCTTTCTTT. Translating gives CASSTTGGYTEAFF.

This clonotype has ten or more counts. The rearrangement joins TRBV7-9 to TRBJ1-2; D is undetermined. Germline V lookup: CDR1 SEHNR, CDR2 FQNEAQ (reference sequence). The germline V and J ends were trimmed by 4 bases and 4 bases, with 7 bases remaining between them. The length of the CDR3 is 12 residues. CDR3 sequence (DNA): TGTGCCAGCAGCTCCACAGCCTATGGCTACACCTTC. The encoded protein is CASSSTAYGYTF.

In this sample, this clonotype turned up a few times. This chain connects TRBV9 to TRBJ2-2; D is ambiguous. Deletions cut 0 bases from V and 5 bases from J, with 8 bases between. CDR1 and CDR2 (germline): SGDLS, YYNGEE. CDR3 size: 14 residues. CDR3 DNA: TGTGCCAGCAGCGTAGAGGGTCTGACCGGGGAGCTGTTTTTT. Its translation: CASSVEGLTGELFF.

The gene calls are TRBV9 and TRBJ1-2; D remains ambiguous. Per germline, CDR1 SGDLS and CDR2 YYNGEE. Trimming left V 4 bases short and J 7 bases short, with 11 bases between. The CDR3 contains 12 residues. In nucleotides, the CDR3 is TGTGCCAGCAGCCAAGTGATGTCTGGCTACACCTTC. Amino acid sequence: CASSQVMSGYTF.

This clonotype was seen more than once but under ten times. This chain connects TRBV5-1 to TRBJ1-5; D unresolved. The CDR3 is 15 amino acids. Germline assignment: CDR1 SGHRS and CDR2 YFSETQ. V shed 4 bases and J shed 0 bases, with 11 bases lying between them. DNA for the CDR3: TGCGCCAGCAGCCCCGATCCGGTTAGCAATCAGCCCCAGCATTTT. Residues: CASSPDPVSNQPQHF. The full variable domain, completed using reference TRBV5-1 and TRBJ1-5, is KAGVTQTPRYLIKTRGQQVTLSCSPISGHRSVSWYQQTPGQGLQFLFEYFSETQRNKGNFPGRFSGRQFSNSRSEMNVSTLELGDSALYLCASSPDPVSNQPQHFGDGTRLSIL.

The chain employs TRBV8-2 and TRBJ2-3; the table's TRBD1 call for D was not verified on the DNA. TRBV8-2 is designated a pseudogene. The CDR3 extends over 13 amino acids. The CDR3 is CGSSESTGGTQYF. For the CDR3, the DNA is TGTGGCAGCAGTGAGTCGACAGGAGGTACGCAGTATTTT.

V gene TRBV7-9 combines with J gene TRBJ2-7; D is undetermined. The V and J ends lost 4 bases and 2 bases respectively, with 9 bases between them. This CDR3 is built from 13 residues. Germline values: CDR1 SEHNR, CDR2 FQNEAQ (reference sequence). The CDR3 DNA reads TGTGCCAGCAGCTCCCGGGCGGCCTACGAGCAGTACTTC. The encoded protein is CASSSRAAYEQYF.

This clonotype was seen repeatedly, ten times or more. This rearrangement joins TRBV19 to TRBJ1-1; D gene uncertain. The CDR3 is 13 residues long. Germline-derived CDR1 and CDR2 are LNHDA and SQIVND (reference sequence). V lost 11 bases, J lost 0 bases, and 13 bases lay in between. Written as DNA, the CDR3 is TGTGCCGTCTCAGACGGATTGAACACTGAAGCTTTCTTT. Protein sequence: CAVSDGLNTEAFF.

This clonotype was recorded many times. CDR3 DNA sequence: TGTGCCAGCAGCACCCACACTTCCGAGGAGCTGTTTTTT. Its translation: CASSTHTSEELFF. This rearrangement joins TRBV7-8 to TRBJ2-2; D is unclear. Trimming pared 5 bases from V and 10 bases from J, leaving 14 bases between. Germline assignment: CDR1 SGHVS and CDR2 FQNEAQ. The CDR3 is made up of 13 amino acids.

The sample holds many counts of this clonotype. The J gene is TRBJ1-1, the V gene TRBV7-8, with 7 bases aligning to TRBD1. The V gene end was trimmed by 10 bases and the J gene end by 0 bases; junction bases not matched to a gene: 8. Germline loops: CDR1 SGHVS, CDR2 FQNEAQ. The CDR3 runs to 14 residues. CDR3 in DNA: TGTGCCACCCGACAGGGCGGGATGAACACTGAAGCTTTCTTT. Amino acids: CATRQGGMNTEAFF.

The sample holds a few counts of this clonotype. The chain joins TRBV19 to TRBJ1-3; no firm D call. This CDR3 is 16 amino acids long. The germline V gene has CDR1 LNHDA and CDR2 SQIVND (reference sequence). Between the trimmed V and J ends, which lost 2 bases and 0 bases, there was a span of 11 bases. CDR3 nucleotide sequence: TGTGCCAGTAGTATACGGGCGACTGTCTCTGGAAACACCATATATTTT. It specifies CASSIRATVSGNTIYF.

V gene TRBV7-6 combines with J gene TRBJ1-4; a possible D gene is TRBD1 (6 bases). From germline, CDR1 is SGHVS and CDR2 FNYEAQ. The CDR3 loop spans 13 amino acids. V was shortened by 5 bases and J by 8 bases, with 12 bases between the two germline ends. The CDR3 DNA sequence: TGTGCCAGCAGCCCCACAGGGAAGGAAAAACTGTTTTTT. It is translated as CASSPTGKEKLFF.

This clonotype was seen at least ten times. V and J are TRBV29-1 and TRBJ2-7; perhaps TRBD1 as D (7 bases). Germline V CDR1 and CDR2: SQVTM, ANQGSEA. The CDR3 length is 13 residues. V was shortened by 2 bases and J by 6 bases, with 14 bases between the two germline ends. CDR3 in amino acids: CSVENRGGAEQYF. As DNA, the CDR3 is TGCAGCGTTGAAAACAGGGGAGGTGCCGAGCAGTACTTC.